This T cell receptor beta chain came from a study of blood T cell repertoires in COVID-19. Each participant's cohort was designated according to participant-reported clinical history. Sequenced by immunoSEQ multiplex PCR; TCRdb stores in-frame clones only, minus some. Of about 480,000 clones listed, around 87% are singletons. Germline assignment: CDR1 SGHAT and CDR2 FQNNGV. J gave up 7 bases and V 5 bases, and 6 bases lay outside the gene matches. This CDR3 contains 13 residues. Sequenced input: PBMCs or T cells enriched from blood (not recorded which). The clonotype originates from a woman aged 35 to 49 who had recovered from COVID-19. The gene calls are TRBV11-2 and TRBJ1-2; 8 positions match TRBD1. The CDR3 here is CASSPGGASGYTF. The CDR3 DNA sequence: TGTGCCAGCAGCCCAGGGGGCGCAAGTGGCTACACCTTC.